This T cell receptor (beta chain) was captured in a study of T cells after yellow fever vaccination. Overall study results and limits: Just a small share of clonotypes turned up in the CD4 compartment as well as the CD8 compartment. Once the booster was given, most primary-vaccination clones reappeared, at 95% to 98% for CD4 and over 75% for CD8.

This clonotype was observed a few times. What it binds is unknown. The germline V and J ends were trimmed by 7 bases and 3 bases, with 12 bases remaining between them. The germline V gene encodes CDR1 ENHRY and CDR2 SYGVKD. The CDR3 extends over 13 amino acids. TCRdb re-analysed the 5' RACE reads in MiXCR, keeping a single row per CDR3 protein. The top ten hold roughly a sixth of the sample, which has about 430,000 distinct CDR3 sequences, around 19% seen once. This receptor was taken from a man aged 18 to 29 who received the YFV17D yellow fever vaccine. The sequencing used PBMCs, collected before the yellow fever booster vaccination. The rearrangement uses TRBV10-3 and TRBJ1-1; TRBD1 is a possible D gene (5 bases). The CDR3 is CAITADRYTEAFF. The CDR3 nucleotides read TGTGCCATCACGGCCGACAGATACACTGAAGCTTTCTTT.